This record looks at one T cell receptor beta chain sequence and its context. The data originate from a study of T cell changes during pregnancy in multiple sclerosis. Germline V gene sequence: CDR1 SNHLY, CDR2 FYNNEI. The CDR3 sequence is 14 residues long. The ends lost 1 base at V and 6 bases at J; junction bases unmatched: 3. Profiled with immunoSEQ multiplex PCR; TCRdb holds only in-frame clones, not every one. The sample gives 9,000 to 10,000 clones, 75% to 85% of which show up once; around a sixth is in the top ten. The sequence came from a female donor in good health, enrolled as a control in a pregnancy study. Sequenced material: CD8+ T cells from peripheral blood mononuclear cells, taken in the third trimester of pregnancy. The rearrangement joins TRBV2 to TRBJ1-5; 7 positions agree with TRBD1. The chain's CDR3 is CASSEVAGGQPQHF. The CDR3 region has the DNA TGTGCCAGCAGTGAAGTCGCAGGGGGTCAGCCCCAGCATTTT.